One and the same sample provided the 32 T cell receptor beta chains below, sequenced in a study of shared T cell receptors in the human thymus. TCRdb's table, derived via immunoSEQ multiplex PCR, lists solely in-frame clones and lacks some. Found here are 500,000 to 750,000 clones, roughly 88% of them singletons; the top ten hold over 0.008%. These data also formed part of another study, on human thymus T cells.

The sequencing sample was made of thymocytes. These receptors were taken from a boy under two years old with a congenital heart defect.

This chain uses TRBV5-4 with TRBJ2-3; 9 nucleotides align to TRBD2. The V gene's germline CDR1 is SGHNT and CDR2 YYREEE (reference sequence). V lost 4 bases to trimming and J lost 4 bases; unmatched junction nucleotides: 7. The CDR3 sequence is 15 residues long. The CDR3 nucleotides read TGTGCCAGCAGCCAGTTAGCGGGAGAGGCAGATACGCAGTATTTT. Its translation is CASSQLAGEADTQYF.

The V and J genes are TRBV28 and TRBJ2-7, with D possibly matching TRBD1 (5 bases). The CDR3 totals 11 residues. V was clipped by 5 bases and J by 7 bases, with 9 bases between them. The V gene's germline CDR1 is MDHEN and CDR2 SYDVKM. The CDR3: CASSPGREQYF. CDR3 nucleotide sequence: TGTGCCAGCAGTCCAGGGCGGGAGCAGTACTTC.

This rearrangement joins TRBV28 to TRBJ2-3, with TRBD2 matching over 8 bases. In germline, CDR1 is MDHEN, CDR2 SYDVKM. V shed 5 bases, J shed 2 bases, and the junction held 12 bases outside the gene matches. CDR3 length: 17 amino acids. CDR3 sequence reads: CASSPRGGTRITDTQYF. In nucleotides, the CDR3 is TGTGCCAGCAGTCCGAGAGGAGGGACTAGGATCACAGATACGCAGTATTTT.

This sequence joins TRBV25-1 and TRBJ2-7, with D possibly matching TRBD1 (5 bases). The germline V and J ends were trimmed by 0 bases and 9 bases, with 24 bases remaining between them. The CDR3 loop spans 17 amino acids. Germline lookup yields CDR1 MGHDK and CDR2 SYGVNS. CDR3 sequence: CASSEYTRGHQKNLQYF. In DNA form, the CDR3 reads TGTGCCAGCAGTGAATATACTCGAGGACACCAAAAAAACCTGCAGTACTTC.

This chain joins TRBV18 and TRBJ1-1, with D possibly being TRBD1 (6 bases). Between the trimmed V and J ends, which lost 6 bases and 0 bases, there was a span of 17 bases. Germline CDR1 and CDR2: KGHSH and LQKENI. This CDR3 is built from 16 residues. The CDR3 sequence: CASSPTPTGMNTEAFF. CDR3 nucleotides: TGTGCCAGCTCCCCTACACCGACAGGTATGAACACTGAAGCTTTCTTT.

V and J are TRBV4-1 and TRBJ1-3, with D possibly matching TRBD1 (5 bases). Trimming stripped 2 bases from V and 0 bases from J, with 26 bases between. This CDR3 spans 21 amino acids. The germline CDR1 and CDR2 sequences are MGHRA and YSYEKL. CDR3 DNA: TGCGCCAGCAGCCAACCCTTAGGTCCAGGGTGGTCTCTTAGCTCTGGAAACACCATATATTTT. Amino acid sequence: CASSQPLGPGWSLSSGNTIYF.

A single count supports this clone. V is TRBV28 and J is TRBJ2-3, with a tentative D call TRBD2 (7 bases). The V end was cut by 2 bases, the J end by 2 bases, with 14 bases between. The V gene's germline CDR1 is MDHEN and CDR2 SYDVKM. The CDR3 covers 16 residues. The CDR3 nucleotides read TGTGCCAGCAGTTTAGGACAGCGGGGAAACACAGATACGCAGTATTTT. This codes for CASSLGQRGNTDTQYF.

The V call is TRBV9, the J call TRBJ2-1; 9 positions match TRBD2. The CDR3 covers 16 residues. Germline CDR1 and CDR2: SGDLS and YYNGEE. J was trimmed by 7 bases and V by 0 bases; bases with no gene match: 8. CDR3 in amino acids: CASSVVRTSATNEQFF. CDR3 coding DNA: TGTGCCAGCAGCGTAGTAAGGACTAGCGCTACGAATGAGCAGTTCTTC. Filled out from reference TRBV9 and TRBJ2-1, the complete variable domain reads DSGVTQTPKHLITATGQRVTLRCSPRSGDLSVYWYQQSLDQGLQFLIQYYNGEERAKGNILERFSAQQFPDLHSELNLSSLELGDSALYFCASSVVRTSATNEQFFGPGTRLTVL.

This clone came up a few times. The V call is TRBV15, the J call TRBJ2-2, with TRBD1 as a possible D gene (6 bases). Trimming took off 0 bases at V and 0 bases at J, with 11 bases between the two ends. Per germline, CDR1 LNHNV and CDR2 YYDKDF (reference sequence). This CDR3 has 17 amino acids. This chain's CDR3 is CATSRDGTGSNTGELFF. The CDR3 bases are TGTGCCACCAGCAGAGATGGAACAGGGTCGAACACCGGGGAGCTGTTTTTT. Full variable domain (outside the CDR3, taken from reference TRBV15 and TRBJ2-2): DAMVIQNPRYQVTQFGKPVTLSCSQTLNHNVMYWYQQKSSQAPKLLFHYYDKDFNNEADTPDNFQSRRPNTSFCFLDIRSPGLGDTAMYLCATSRDGTGSNTGELFFGEGSRLTVL.

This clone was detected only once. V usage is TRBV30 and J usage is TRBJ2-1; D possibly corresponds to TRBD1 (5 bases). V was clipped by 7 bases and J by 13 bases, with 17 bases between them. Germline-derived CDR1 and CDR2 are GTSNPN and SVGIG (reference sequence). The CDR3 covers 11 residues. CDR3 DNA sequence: TGTGCCTTGTCTGCTCTAGGGGCACAGTTCTTC. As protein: CALSALGAQFF.

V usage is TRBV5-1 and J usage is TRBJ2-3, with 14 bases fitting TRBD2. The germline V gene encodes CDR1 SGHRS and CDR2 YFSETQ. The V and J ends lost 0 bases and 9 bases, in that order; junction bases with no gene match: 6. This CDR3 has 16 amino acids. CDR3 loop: CASSLVGLAGVVTQYF. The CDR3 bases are TGCGCCAGCAGCTTGGTGGGACTAGCGGGAGTCGTGACGCAGTATTTT.

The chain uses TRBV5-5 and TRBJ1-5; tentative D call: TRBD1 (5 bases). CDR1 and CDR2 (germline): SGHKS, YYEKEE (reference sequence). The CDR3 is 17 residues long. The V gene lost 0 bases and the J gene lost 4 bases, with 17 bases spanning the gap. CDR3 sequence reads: CASSLVPGQGWNQPQHF. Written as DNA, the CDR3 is TGTGCCAGCAGCTTGGTCCCCGGCCAGGGTTGGAATCAGCCCCAGCATTTT.

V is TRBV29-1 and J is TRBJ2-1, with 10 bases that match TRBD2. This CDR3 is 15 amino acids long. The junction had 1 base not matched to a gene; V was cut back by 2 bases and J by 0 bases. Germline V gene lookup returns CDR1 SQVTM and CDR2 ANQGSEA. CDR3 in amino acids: CSVERLAGSYNEQFF. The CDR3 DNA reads TGCAGCGTTGAAAGACTAGCGGGCTCCTACAATGAGCAGTTCTTC.

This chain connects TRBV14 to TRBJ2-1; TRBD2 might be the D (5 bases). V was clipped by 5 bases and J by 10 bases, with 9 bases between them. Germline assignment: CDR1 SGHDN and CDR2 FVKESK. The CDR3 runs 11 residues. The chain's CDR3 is CASSGLREQFF. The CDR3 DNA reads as TGTGCCAGCAGCGGACTGCGAGAGCAGTTCTTC.

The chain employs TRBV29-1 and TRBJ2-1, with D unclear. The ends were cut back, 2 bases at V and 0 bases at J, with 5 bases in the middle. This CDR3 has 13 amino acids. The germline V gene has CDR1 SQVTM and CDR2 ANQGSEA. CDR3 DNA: TGCAGCGTTGAACCGAGCTCCTACAATGAGCAGTTCTTC. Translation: CSVEPSSYNEQFF.

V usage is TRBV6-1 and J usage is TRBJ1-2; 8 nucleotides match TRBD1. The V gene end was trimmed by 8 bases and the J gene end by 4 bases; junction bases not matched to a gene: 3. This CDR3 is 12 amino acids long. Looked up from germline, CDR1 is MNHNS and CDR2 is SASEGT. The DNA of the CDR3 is TGTGCCAGCCATACAGGGGGCTATGGCTACACCTTC. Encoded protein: CASHTGGYGYTF.

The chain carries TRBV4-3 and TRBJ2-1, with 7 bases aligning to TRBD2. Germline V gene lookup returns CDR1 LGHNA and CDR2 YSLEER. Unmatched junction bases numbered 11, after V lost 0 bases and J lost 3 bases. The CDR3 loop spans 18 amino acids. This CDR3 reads CASSQDIQAGTGYNEQFF. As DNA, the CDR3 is TGCGCCAGCAGCCAAGACATCCAAGCGGGGACCGGCTACAATGAGCAGTTCTTC.

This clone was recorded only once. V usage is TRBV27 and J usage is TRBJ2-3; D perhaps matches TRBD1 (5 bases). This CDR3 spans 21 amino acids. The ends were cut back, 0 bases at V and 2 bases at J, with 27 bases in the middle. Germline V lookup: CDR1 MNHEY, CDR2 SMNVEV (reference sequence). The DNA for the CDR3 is TGTGCCAGCAGTTTATCGTTAGGGGCCACACGTACGTCCCCCCCCACAGATACGCAGTATTTT. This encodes CASSLSLGATRTSPPTDTQYF.

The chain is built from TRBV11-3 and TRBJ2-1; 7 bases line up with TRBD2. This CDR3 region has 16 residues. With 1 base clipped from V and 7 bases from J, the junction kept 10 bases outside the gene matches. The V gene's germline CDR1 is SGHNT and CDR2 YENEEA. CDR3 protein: CASSLGAAGVQNEQFF. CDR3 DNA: TGTGCCAGCAGCTTAGGGGCGGCGGGGGTTCAAAATGAGCAGTTCTTC.

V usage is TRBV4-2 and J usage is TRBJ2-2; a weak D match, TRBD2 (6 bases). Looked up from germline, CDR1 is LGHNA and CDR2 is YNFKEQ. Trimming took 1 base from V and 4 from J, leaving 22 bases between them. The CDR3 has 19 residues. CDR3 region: CASSQGVVGRMKSTGELFF. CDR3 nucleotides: TGTGCCAGCAGCCAAGGAGTCGTGGGGAGGATGAAATCCACCGGGGAGCTGTTTTTT.

The CDR3 reads CASSLIGVNTEAFF. CDR3 bases: TGTGCCAGCAGTTTAATAGGAGTGAACACTGAAGCTTTCTTT. V gene TRBV27 combines with J gene TRBJ1-1, with unresolved D. CDR3 length: 14 residues. The germline gives CDR1 MNHEY, CDR2 SMNVEV (reference sequence). V lost 2 bases and J lost 0, with 7 bases in between.

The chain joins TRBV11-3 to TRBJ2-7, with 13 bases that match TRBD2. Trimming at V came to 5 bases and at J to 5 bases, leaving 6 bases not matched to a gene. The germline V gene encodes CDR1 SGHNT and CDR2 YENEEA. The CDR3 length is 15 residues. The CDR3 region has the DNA TGTGCCAGCAGCCCGGGACTAGCGGGATTCGACGAGCAGTACTTC. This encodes CASSPGLAGFDEQYF.

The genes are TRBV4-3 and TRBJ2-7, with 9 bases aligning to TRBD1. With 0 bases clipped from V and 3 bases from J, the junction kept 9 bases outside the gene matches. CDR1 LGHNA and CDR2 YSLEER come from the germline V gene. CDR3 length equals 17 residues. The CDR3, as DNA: TGCGCCAGCAGCCAAGAATTGTACAGGGGGCAGGACTACGAGCAGTACTTC. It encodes CASSQELYRGQDYEQYF.

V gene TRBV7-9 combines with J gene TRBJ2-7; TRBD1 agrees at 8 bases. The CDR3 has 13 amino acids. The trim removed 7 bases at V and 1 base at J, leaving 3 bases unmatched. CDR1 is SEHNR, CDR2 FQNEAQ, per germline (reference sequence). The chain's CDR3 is CASTTGVSYEQYF. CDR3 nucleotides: TGTGCCAGCACGACAGGGGTGTCCTACGAGCAGTACTTC.

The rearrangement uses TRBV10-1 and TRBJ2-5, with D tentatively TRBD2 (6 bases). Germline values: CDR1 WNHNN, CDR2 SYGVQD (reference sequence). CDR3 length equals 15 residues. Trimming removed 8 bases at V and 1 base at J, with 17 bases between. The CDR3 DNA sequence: TGCGCCAGCCGAAGAGGGACTTCCTCCCAAGAGACCCAGTACTTC. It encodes CASRRGTSSQETQYF.

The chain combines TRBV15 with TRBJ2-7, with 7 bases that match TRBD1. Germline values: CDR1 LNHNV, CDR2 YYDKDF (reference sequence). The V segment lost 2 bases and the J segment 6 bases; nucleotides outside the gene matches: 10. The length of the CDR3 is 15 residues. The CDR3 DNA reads TGTGCCACCAGCAGATCAGACAGGGTTTTCCGCGAGCAGTACTTC. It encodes CATSRSDRVFREQYF.

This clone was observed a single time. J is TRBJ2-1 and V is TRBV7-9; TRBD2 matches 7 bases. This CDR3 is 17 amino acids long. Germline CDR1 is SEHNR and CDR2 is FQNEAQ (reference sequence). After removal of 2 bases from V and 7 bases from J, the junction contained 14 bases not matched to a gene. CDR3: CASSLPNPSGLGNEQFF. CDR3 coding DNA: TGTGCCAGCAGCTTACCGAACCCTAGCGGTCTAGGGAATGAGCAGTTCTTC. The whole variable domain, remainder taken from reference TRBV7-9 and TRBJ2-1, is DTGVSQNPRHKITKRGQNVTFRCDPISEHNRLYWYRQTLGQGPEFLTYFQNEAQLEKSRLLSDRFSAERPKGSFSTLEIQRTEQGDSAMYLCASSLPNPSGLGNEQFFGPGTRLTVL.

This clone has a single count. The CDR3 loop reads CASKRDFPAGTDTQYF. The CDR3 DNA sequence: TGTGCCAGCAAGAGGGATTTCCCCGCGGGCACAGATACGCAGTATTTT. V and J are TRBV27 and TRBJ2-3; a weak D match, TRBD2 (5 bases). Germline V lookup: CDR1 MNHEY, CDR2 SMNVEV (reference sequence). The V end was cut by 7 bases, the J end by 1 base, with 18 bases between. This CDR3 comprises 16 residues.

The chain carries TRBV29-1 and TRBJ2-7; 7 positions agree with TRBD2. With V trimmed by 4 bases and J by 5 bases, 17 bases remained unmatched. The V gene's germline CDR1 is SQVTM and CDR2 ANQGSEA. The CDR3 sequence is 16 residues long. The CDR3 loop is CSVVSSGAPPGHEQYF. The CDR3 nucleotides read TGCAGCGTTGTGTCGAGCGGGGCACCCCCGGGGCACGAGCAGTACTTC.

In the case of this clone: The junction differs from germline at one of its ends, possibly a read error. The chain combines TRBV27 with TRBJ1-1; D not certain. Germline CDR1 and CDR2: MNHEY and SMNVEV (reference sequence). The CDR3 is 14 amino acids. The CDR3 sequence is CASSSPEVKTEAFF. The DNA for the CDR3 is TGTGCCAGCAGCTCCCCGGAGGTGAAGACTGAAGCTTTCTTT.

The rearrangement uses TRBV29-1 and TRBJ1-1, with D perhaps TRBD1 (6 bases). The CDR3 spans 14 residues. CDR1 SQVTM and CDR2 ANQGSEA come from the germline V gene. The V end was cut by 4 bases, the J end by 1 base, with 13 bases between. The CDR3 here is CSVGGLGANTEAFF. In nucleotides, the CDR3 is TGCAGCGTTGGGGGTTTGGGGGCGAACACTGAAGCTTTCTTT.

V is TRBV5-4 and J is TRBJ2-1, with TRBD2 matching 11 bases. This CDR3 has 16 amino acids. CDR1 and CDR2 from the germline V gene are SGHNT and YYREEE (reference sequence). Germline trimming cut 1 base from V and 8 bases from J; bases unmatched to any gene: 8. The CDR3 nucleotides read TGTGCCAGCAGCTTGAAGATAGCGGGAGGGCCGGATGAGCAGTTCTTC. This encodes CASSLKIAGGPDEQFF.